A selection of T cell receptor beta chains follows, all from one sample in a study of cytotoxic CD8 clonotypes in ibrutinib-treated CLL. Only in-frame clones appear in the TCRdb table, and some are missing; sequencing was by immunoSEQ multiplex PCR. The sample lists about 300,000 clones; roughly 76% were seen once. Sequencing used PBMCs, obtained at disease progression, from a patient treated with ibrutinib. The receptors originated from a human donor with chronic lymphocytic leukemia. Both conserved end residues are part of each CDR3. The D gene is left open where the match is weak. Part of the rows lack a size; the others show once, few, many or a class for expanded clones.

>-|once|TRBJ2-7|TRBV7-8
TGTGCCAGCAGCGACAGCCTAGCCTACGAGCAGTACTTC
CASSDSLAYEQYF
>-|-|TRBJ1-5|TRBV2
TGTGCCAGCAGTCTACCAGGGTCAGATCAGCCCCAGCATTTT
CASSLPGSDQPQHF
>-|-|TRBJ2-6|TRBV15
TGTGCCACCAGCAGACATTTCGTGGCCAACGTCCTGACTTTC
CATSRHFVANVLTF
>-|-|TRBJ2-7|TRBV15
TGTGCCACCAGCATGGGGCTAGCGACCTACGAGCAGTACTTC
CATSMGLATYEQYF
>-|-|TRBJ2-3|TRBV7-6
TGTGCCAGCAGCTTACCCCGGCGTCTCGGAGGGCTTGACACAGATACGCAGTATTTT
CASSLPRRLGGLDTDTQYF
>TRBD1|-|TRBJ2-2|TRBV18
TGTGCCAGCTCACAGACACCTACCGGGACAGGGGGCACCGGGGAGCTGTTTTTT
CASSQTPTGTGGTGELFF
>-|-|TRBJ2-1|TRBV5-4
TGTGCCAGCAGCTTGGGAAGCAGCTCCTACAATGAGCAGTTCTTC
CASSLGSSSYNEQFF
>-|-|TRBJ2-3|TRBV10-2
TGCGCCAGCAGTGAGCTCGGACTATATCGCACAGATACGCAGTATTTT
CASSELGLYRTDTQYF
>-|-|TRBJ2-5|TRBV28
TGTGCCAGCAGTTCTCCCTTTGCAAGTGGGACCCAGTACTTC
CASSSPFASGTQYF
>-|-|TRBJ2-7|TRBV12-2
TGTGCAAGTCGCTTAGCCCAGGGATCCTACGAGCAGTACTTC
CASRLAQGSYEQYF
>-|few|TRBJ1-5|TRBV4-3
TGCGCCAGCAGCCGAGACTGGGCTAGCAATCAGCCCCAGCATTTT
CASSRDWASNQPQHF
>-|-|TRBJ2-3|TRBV6-5
TGTGCCAGCAGTTCGGGACCTACAGATACGCAGTATTTT
CASSSGPTDTQYF
>-|once|TRBJ1-2|TRBV5-1
TGCGCCAGCAGCACACGGGGAGTTAACTATGGCTACACCTTC
CASSTRGVNYGYTF
>TRBD2|-|TRBJ2-1|TRBV2
TGTGCCAGCCGTCGAGTACCGCGGGGGGTCTACAATGAGCAGTTCTTC
CASRRVPRGVYNEQFF
>TRBD2|-|TRBJ2-3|TRBV11-3
TGTGCCAGCAGCTTGCGGGCCGGACTAGCTGAGTATTTT
CASSLRAGLAEYF
>-|-|TRBJ1-2|TRBV29-1
TGCAGCGTTGAAGATAGACAGCTAATCGGCTATGGCTACACCTTC
CSVEDRQLIGYGYTF
>-|-|TRBJ2-7|TRBV5-1
TGCGCCAGCAGCTTGGGTGTGGTATACGAGCAGTACTTC
CASSLGVVYEQYF
>TRBD2|-|TRBJ2-7|TRBV5-4
TGTGCCAGCAGCCCGAGTCTTAGCGGGGGTAGGTACGAGCAGTACTTC
CASSPSLSGGRYEQYF
>-|-|TRBJ2-5|TRBV5-1
TGCGCCAGCAGCTTGGCCCCCGGACAAGGGCTGGGGACCCAGTACTTC
CASSLAPGQGLGTQYF
>-|-|TRBJ1-5|TRBV6-6
TGTGCCAGCAGTCCGCGGGGACAAACTAGCAATCAGCCCCAGCATTTT
CASSPRGQTSNQPQHF
>-|-|TRBJ1-1|TRBV12-5
TGTGCTAGTGGTTTGGGAACCCGTAGGCCCCGGGACACTGAAGCTTTCTTT
CASGLGTRRPRDTEAFF
>-|-|TRBJ2-3|TRBV29-1
TGCAGCGTTCTCCCCGATACGCAGTATTTT
CSVLPDTQYF
>TRBD2|-|TRBJ2-5|TRBV6-7
TGTGCCGGCCAAATCAGGAACCTAGCGGGAGGGGAGACCCAGTACTTC
CAGQIRNLAGGETQYF
>-|-|TRBJ2-3|TRBV9
TGTGCCAGCAGCGCGACAGGCACAGATACGCAGTATTTT
CASSATGTDTQYF
>TRBD2|-|TRBJ2-1|TRBV7-2
TGTGCCAGCAGCTGGTCCGGGACTAGTGGGTCAAATGAGCAGTTCTTC
CASSWSGTSGSNEQFF
>-|few|TRBJ1-1|TRBV28
TGTGCCAGCAGTTTGTGGCGCAGGGCGGGGACTGAAGCTTTCTTT
CASSLWRRAGTEAFF
>TRBD1|-|TRBJ1-2|TRBV5-1
TGCGCCAGCAGCTTACAGGGGGGAAACTATGGCTACACCTTC
CASSLQGGNYGYTF
>TRBD2|-|TRBJ2-5|TRBV7-3
TGTGCCAGCAGCTTGAGCGGGGGGACATTGGAGACCCAGTACTTC
CASSLSGGTLETQYF
>-|-|TRBJ1-2|TRBV7-9
TGTGCCAGCAGCGTCACGCGGGTTGACTATGGCTACACCTTC
CASSVTRVDYGYTF
>-|-|TRBJ1-5|TRBV5-8
TGTGCCAGCAGCCATGGGGACCAGGGGAATCAGCCCCAGCATTTT
CASSHGDQGNQPQHF
>-|once|TRBJ1-4|TRBV5-6
TGTGCCAGCACCTCACAGCTCAATAATGAAAAACTGTTTTTT
CASTSQLNNEKLFF
>-|once|TRBJ1-5|TRBV28
TGTGCCAGCCGAACCCGGGGCAATCAGCCCCAGCATTTT
CASRTRGNQPQHF
>-|-|TRBJ1-5|TRBV4-1
TGCGCCAGCAGCCCAGTGAGTTCTCGTAGCAATCAGCCCCAGCATTTT
CASSPVSSRSNQPQHF
>-|once|TRBJ2-7|TRBV2
TGTGCCAGCAGAGTGTCAGGGTCCTACGAGCAGTACTTC
CASRVSGSYEQYF
>-|-|TRBJ1-2|TRBV9
TGTGCCAGCAGCGTAGGGGCCGACCCAGCCTATGGCTACACCTTC
CASSVGADPAYGYTF
>-|-|TRBJ2-3|TRBV29-1
TGCAGCGCTATACAACATACGCAGTATTTT
CSAIQHTQYF
>-|-|TRBJ1-1|TRBV5-4
TGTGCCAGCAGCTTGGAAGTAGCAGTGAACACTGAAGCTTTCTTT
CASSLEVAVNTEAFF
>-|-|TRBJ2-5|TRBV5-8
TGTGCCAGCGGGATCCCAGGGTGGAAAGAGACCCAGTACTTC
CASGIPGWKETQYF
>-|-|TRBJ1-1|TRBV6-5
TGTGCCAGCATTCACCAGACAGGACTGAACACTGAAGCTTTCTTT
CASIHQTGLNTEAFF
>-|-|TRBJ2-3|TRBV4-1
TGCGCCAGCAGCCAAGAAGTACGCATTGCGCAGTATTTT
CASSQEVRIAQYF
>-|-|TRBJ2-7|TRBV28
TGTGCCAGCAGTTTATACGGGGACCCCTACGAGCAGTACTTC
CASSLYGDPYEQYF
>TRBD1|-|TRBJ2-7|TRBV5-4
TGTGCCAGCAGCAGCTACAGGGGCGAGCAGTACTTC
CASSSYRGEQYF
>TRBD2|-|TRBJ2-7|TRBV9
TGTGCCAGCAGCGTAGACTTCGGACTAGCGGCGAATACCTACGAGCAGTACTTC
CASSVDFGLAANTYEQYF
>TRBD1|-|TRBJ2-3|TRBV25-1
TGTGCCAGCAGTGAATATACAGGGGTAAGGACAGATACGCAGTATTTT
CASSEYTGVRTDTQYF
>-|-|TRBJ1-4|TRBV27
TGTGCCAGCAGTTTAATTGTAGGTGTAAATGAAAAACTGTTTTTT
CASSLIVGVNEKLFF
>-|few|TRBJ2-1|TRBV5-1
TGCGCCAGCAGCCTCACAGAAGGCTCCTACAATGAGCAGTTCTTC
CASSLTEGSYNEQFF
>-|-|TRBJ2-6|TRBV19
TGTGCCACCGTAGAGGGCTCTGGGGCCAACGTCCTGACTTTC
CATVEGSGANVLTF
>-|-|TRBJ2-7|TRBV2
TGTGCCAGCAGTGACGGTCCAGGGCCCTACGAGCAGTACTTC
CASSDGPGPYEQYF
>TRBD1|-|TRBJ2-2|TRBV28
TGTGCCAGCAGTAGACAGGGAGATCCACCCGGGGAGCTGTTTTTT
CASSRQGDPPGELFF
>TRBD1|-|TRBJ2-7|TRBV5-1
TGCGCCAGCAGCTTGACAGGGGTACCCTACGAGCAGTACTTC
CASSLTGVPYEQYF
>-|-|TRBJ1-3|TRBV7-9
TGTGCCAGCAGCCCCTCGATCACCATATATTTT
CASSPSITIYF